Listed here are 3 T cell receptor beta chains from one sample, sequenced in a study of T cell responses to AZD1222 COVID-19 vaccine. Here immunoSEQ multiplex PCR was the method, and the copy in TCRdb shows in-frame clones only, minus some. The sample lists fewer than 200,000 clones, 85% to 90% occurring once. Here the sequenced sample was peripheral blood, taken on day 0 of AZD1222 vaccination. The receptors derive from an adult in good health.

J is TRBJ1-1 and V is TRBV30; D perhaps matches TRBD1 (6 bases). Germline-derived CDR1 and CDR2 are GTSNPN and SVGIG (reference sequence). This CDR3 comprises 12 residues. V was pared by 4 bases and J by 10 bases, with 16 bases between. The CDR3 DNA follows: TGTGCCTGGACGTCAGGGGTTGGTGGAGCTTTCTTT. Translation: CAWTSGVGGAFF.

The chain has TRBV7-3 and TRBJ1-4, with 8 bases lining up with TRBD1. The V gene's germline CDR1 is SGHTA and CDR2 FQGTGA. J was trimmed by 8 bases and V by 5 bases; bases with no gene match: 4. This CDR3 comprises 13 residues. In DNA form, the CDR3 reads TGTGCCAGCAGCGGACAGGGTGGGGAAAAACTGTTTTTT. Translated: CASSGQGGEKLFF.

This clone was picked up a small number of times. The gene calls are TRBV28 and TRBJ2-1, with D hard to call. The CDR3 spans 14 residues. V dropped 3 bases and J dropped 8 bases, with 14 bases sitting between them. Germline values: CDR1 MDHEN, CDR2 SYDVKM. Written as DNA, the CDR3 is TGTGCCAGCAGTTTGACTGTAGATCCGGATGAGCAGTTCTTC. Translated, it gives CASSLTVDPDEQFF.